The 10 T cell receptor beta chains presented below share a single source sample, sequenced in a study of technical replicates of blood from several donors. Produced via immunoSEQ multiplex PCR; TCRdb's table is partial and in-frame only. The sample has 55,000 to 70,000 clones; around 92% are singletons. The material sequenced was PBMCs. The receptors were sampled from a human donor in good health. Some clones in this sample may be carry-over from other donors' samples.

The CDR3 region has the DNA TGTGCCATCAGCGCAGGGGCGAATGAGCAGTTCTTC. This encodes CAISAGANEQFF. The V call is TRBV10-3, the J call TRBJ2-1; a possible D gene is TRBD1 (6 bases). The CDR3 has 12 residues. V was cut by 6 bases and J by 7 bases, with 10 bases left in between. Germline V gene lookup returns CDR1 ENHRY and CDR2 SYGVKD.

The chain has TRBV4-2 and TRBJ2-1; 11 positions agree with TRBD2. Germline CDR1 LGHNA, CDR2 YNFKEQ. CDR3 length: 16 amino acids. V shed 4 bases and J 5 bases; nucleotides not matched to a gene: 7. In DNA, the CDR3 is TGTGCCAGCAGCCTATTACTAGCGGGAGTGGACAATGAGCAGTTCTTC. It codes for CASSLLLAGVDNEQFF.

The J gene is TRBJ2-7, the V gene TRBV4-1; TRBD2 matches at 9 bases. Per germline, CDR1 MGHRA and CDR2 YSYEKL. CDR3 length equals 15 residues. The junction had 6 bases not matched to a gene; V was cut back by 4 bases and J by 2 bases. CDR3 in DNA: TGCGCCAGCAGCCCGGGGGCTAGCGGGACCTACGAGCAGTACTTC. Translating it yields CASSPGASGTYEQYF.

The rearrangement uses TRBV7-2 and TRBJ2-7; 10 bases are shared with TRBD2. Trimming cost V 3 bases and J 12 bases; bases outside gene matches: 8. The CDR3 sequence is 13 residues long. The V gene's germline CDR1 is SGHTA and CDR2 FQGNSA. The CDR3 region is CASSFSGTSDTYF. Written as DNA, the CDR3 is TGTGCCAGCAGCTTCTCCGGGACTAGCGATACGTACTTC.

The chain carries TRBV30 and TRBJ2-7, with D hard to call. The CDR3 runs to 12 residues. Germline CDR1 reads GTSNPN; CDR2 reads SVGIG (reference sequence). The germline V and J ends were trimmed by 8 bases and 4 bases, with 15 bases remaining between them. The CDR3 here is CATQVDLYEQYF. The CDR3 coding sequence is TGTGCCACCCAGGTAGACCTTTACGAGCAGTACTTC.

The rearrangement joins TRBV4-2 to TRBJ2-3; D gene uncertain. Germline V gene lookup returns CDR1 LGHNA and CDR2 YNFKEQ. The CDR3 covers 16 residues. V lost 1 base to trimming and J lost 0 bases, with 11 bases between them. The CDR3 sequence is CASSQGFTGSTDTQYF. In nucleotides, the CDR3 is TGTGCCAGCAGCCAAGGGTTCACTGGTAGCACAGATACGCAGTATTTT.

This chain uses TRBV29-1 with TRBJ2-7; 8 bases line up with TRBD2. The CDR3 length is 15 residues. Trimming at V came to 8 bases and at J to 2 bases, leaving 14 bases not matched to a gene. CDR1 and CDR2 (germline): SQVTM, ANQGSEA. This CDR3 reads CSLEAAGGTAYEQYF. In DNA, the CDR3 is TGCAGCCTCGAGGCGGCGGGAGGTACCGCCTACGAGCAGTACTTC.

The chain recombines TRBV7-3 with TRBJ2-3; 8 nucleotides line up with TRBD2. Looked up from germline, CDR1 is SGHTA and CDR2 is FQGTGA. This CDR3 spans 16 amino acids. With 2 bases clipped from V and 2 bases from J, the junction kept 6 bases outside the gene matches. CDR3 sequence (DNA): TGTGCCAGCAGCTTAGGACTAGCCGGCGCCACAGATACGCAGTATTTT. Its protein product is CASSLGLAGATDTQYF. Looking up the rest from reference TRBV7-3 and TRBJ2-3 gives the full variable domain: GAGVSQTPSNKVTEKGKYVELRCDPISGHTALYWYRQSLGQGPEFLIYFQGTGAADDSGLPNDRFFAVRPEGSVSTLKIQRTERGDSAVYLCASSLGLAGATDTQYFGPGTRLTVL.

CDR3 amino acids: CASSASTLNYGYTF. In DNA form, the CDR3 reads TGTGCCAGCAGCGCGTCGACTTTAAACTATGGCTACACCTTC. The genes are TRBV5-4 and TRBJ1-2; D call uncertain. Germline lookup yields CDR1 SGHNT and CDR2 YYREEE (reference sequence). The CDR3 consists of 14 residues. V gave up 4 bases and J gave up 2 bases, with 12 bases separating them. Variable domain in full (rest from reference TRBV5-4 and TRBJ1-2): ETGVTQSPTHLIKTRGQQVTLRCSSQSGHNTVSWYQQALGQGPQFIFQYYREEENGRGNFPPRFSGLQFPNYSSELNVNALELDDSALYLCASSASTLNYGYTFGSGTRLTVV.

V is TRBV5-1 and J is TRBJ2-5; the match to TRBD1 covers 7 bases. Germline V lookup: CDR1 SGHRS, CDR2 YFSETQ. The CDR3 runs 16 residues. V shed 4 bases and J 2 bases; nucleotides not matched to a gene: 11. Here the CDR3 reads CASSPARTGLQETQYF. CDR3 DNA: TGCGCCAGCAGCCCGGCCCGGACAGGCTTACAAGAGACCCAGTACTTC.